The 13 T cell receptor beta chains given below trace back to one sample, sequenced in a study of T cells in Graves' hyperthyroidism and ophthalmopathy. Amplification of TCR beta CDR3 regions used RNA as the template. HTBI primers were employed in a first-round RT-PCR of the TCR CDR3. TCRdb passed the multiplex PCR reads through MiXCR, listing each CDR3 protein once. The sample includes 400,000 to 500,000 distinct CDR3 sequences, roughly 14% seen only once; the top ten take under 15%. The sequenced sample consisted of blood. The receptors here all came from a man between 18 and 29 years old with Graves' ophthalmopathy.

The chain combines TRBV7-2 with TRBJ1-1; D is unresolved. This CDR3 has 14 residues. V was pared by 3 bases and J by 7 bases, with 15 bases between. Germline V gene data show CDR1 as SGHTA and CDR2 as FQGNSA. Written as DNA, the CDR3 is TGTGCCAGCAGCTTGTTTACAAGGACCCGTGAAGCTTTCTTT. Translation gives CASSLFTRTREAFF. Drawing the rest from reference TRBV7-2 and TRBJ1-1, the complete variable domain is GAGVSQSPSNKVTEKGKDVELRCDPISGHTALYWYRQSLGQGLEFLIYFQGNSAPDKSGLPSDRFSAERTGGSVSTLTIQRTQQEDSAVYLCASSLFTRTREAFFGQGTRLTVV.

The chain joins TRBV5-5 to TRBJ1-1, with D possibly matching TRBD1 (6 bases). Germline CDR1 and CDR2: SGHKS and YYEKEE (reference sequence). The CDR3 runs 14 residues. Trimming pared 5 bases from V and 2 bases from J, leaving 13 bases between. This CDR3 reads CASRGAGGNTEAFF. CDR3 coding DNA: TGTGCCAGCAGGGGGGCAGGTGGCAACACTGAAGCTTTCTTT. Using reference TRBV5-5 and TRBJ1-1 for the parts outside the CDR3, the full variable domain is DAGVTQSPTHLIKTRGQQVTLRCSPISGHKSVSWYQQVLGQGPQFIFQYYEKEERGRGNFPDRFSARQFPNYSSELNVNALLLGDSALYLCASRGAGGNTEAFFGQGTRLTVV.

The CDR3 nucleotides read TGTGCCAGCAGCTTGGTTGGACAGGCAGGAGATACGCAGTATTTT. As protein: CASSLVGQAGDTQYF. This chain links TRBV5-6 with TRBJ2-3; 7 positions agree with TRBD1. In germline, CDR1 is SGHDT, CDR2 YYEEEE. The ends lost 0 bases at V and 5 bases at J; junction bases unmatched: 6. The CDR3 is 15 residues long.

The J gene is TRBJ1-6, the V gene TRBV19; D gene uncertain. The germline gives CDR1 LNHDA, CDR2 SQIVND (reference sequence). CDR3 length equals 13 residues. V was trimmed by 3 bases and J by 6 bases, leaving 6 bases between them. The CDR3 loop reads CASSMGSNSPLHF. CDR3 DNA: TGTGCCAGTAGTATGGGCAGTAATTCACCCCTCCACTTT.

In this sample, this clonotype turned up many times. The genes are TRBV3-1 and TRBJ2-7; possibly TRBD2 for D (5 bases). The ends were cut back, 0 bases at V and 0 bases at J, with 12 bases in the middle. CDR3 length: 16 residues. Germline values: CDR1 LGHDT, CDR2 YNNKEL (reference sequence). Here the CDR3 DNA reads TGTGCCAGCAGCCAAGATTTCGGGGTGCTCTCCTACGAGCAGTACTTC. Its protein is CASSQDFGVLSYEQYF.

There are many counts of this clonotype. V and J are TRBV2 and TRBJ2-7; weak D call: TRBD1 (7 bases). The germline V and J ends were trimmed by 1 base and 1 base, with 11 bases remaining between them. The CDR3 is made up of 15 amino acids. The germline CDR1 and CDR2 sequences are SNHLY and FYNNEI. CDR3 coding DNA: TGTGCCAGCAGTGAAGAGTCAGGGGGGTCCTACGAGCAGTACTTC. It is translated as CASSEESGGSYEQYF.

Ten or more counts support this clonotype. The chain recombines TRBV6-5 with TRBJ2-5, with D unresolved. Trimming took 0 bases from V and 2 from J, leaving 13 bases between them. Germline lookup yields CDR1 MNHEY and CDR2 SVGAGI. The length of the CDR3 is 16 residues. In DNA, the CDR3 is TGTGCCAGCAGTTACTCCTCGCTAGTCACTCAAGAGACCCAGTACTTC. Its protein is CASSYSSLVTQETQYF.

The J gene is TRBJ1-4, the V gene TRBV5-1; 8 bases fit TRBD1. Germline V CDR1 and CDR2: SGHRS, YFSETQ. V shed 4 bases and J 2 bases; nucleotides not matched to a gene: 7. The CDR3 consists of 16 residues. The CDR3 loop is CASSVRQGMTNEKLFF. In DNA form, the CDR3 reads TGCGCCAGCAGCGTTAGACAGGGGATGACTAATGAAAAACTGTTTTTT.

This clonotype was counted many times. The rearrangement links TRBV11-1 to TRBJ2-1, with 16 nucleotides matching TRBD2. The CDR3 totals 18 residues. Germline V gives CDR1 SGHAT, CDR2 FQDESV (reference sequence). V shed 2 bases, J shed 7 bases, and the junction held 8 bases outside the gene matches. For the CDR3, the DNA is TGTGCCAGCAGCTTAACCCCTGGGACTAGCGGGGGGGCTAATGAGCAGTTCTTC. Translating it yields CASSLTPGTSGGANEQFF.

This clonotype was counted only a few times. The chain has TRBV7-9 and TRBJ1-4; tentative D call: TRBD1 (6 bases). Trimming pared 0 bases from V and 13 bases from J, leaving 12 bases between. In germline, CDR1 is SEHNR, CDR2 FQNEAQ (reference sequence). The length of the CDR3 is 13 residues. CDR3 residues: CASSLALTGGLFF. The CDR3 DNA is TGTGCCAGCAGCTTAGCCCTGACAGGAGGACTGTTTTTT.

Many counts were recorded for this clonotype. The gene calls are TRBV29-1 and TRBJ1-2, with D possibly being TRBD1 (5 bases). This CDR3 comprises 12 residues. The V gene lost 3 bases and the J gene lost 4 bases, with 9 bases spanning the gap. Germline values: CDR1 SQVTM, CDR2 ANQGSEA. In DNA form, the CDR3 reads TGCAGCGTTGACAGGGAAGGCTATGGCTACACCTTC. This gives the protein CSVDREGYGYTF.

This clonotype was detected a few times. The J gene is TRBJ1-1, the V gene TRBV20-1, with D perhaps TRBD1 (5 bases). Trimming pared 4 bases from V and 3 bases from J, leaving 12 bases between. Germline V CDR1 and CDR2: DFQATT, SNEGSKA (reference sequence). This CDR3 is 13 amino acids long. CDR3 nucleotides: TGCAGTGCTATACAGGACTTGTACACTGAAGCTTTCTTT. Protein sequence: CSAIQDLYTEAFF.

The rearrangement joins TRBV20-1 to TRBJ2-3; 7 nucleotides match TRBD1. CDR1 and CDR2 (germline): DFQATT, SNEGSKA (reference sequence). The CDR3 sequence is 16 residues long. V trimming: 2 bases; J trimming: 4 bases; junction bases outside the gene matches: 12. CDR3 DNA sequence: TGCAGTGCTAGAAGGCCCGACAGGGCCCGCTCAGATACGCAGTATTTT. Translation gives CSARRPDRARSDTQYF.